This T cell receptor (beta chain) was obtained from a study of T cell responses to AZD1222 COVID-19 vaccine. Comments on this clone: Its cognate antigen is unknown.

Whole-study results and caveats: The donor cohort was predominantly white British with a female majority, and clonal diversity may have been underestimated.

Germline lookup yields CDR1 MDHEN and CDR2 SYDVKM. This CDR3 has 14 amino acids. Trimming stripped 5 bases from V and 0 bases from J, with 10 bases between. Clones were sequenced by immunoSEQ multiplex PCR, and TCRdb holds only the in-frame ones, with some missing. The table has 85,000 to 95,000 clones, about 88% seen once. This chain links TRBV28 with TRBJ1-1; D gene uncertain. The receptor's source is an adult who received the AZD1222 COVID-19 vaccine. The specimen was peripheral blood, collected 28 days after the second AZD1222 dose. The CDR3 nucleotides are TGTGCCAGCAGTGATGCCGGACTGAACACTGAAGCTTTCTTT. This encodes CASSDAGLNTEAFF.